This is a list of T cell receptor beta chains from one sample in a study of shared clonotypes between healthy human individuals. Assay used: immunoSEQ multiplex PCR; TCRdb lists only in-frame clones, some missing. The repertoire includes about 2.2 million clones, 93% of them detected once, and approximately 1.6% sits in the top ten. The sequenced material came from naive CD8+ T cells from PBMCs. Receptors were obtained from a man between 18 and 29 years old in good health. Some clones in this sample may be carry-over from other donors' samples. CDR3s include the opening cysteine and the closing phenylalanine or tryptophan. A D gene is named only where the DNA matches it firmly. Only part of the rows carry a size: once, few, many, or a class if the clone is expanded.

j_gene | v_gene | d_gene | abundance | CDR3nt | CDR3aa
TRBJ1-1 | TRBV7-9 | TRBD1 | - | TGTGCCAGCAGGGGGGGACAGGCGGATACTGAAGCTTTCTTT | CASRGGQADTEAFF
TRBJ2-7 | TRBV9 | - | - | TGTGCCAGCAGCCCAGGGATTTCAGGGTTTGAACAGTACTTC | CASSPGISGFEQYF
TRBJ2-2 | TRBV9 | - | - | TGTGCCAGCAGCGTAGCTAGGTCACATCGGAACACCGGGGAGCTGTTTTTT | CASSVARSHRNTGELFF
TRBJ2-1 | TRBV7-9 | - | - | TGTGCCAGCAGCTTAGAATTATTCCTTCATGAGCAGTTCTTC | CASSLELFLHEQFF
TRBJ2-2 | TRBV5-4 | TRBD2 | - | TGTGCCAGCAGCTTTAAGCGGGAGGTCCCCGGGGAGCTGTTTTTT | CASSFKREVPGELFF
TRBJ2-5 | TRBV9 | TRBD1 | - | TGTGCCAGCAGCCCAGGAGGCAGGGGGCAGGAGACCCAGTACTTC | CASSPGGRGQETQYF
TRBJ2-3 | TRBV27 | - | - | TGTGCCAGCAGTTCCGACAGTTCTCCAGGAACCACAGATACGCAGTATTTT | CASSSDSSPGTTDTQYF
TRBJ2-1 | TRBV5-8 | - | - | TGTGCCAGCAGCTTGTTGGCGGAAACCTACAATGAGCAGTTCTTC | CASSLLAETYNEQFF
TRBJ2-1 | TRBV7-9 | TRBD2 | - | TGTGCCAGCAGCTTAGCGTTCGGGGGGGTTGAGCAGTTCTTC | CASSLAFGGVEQFF
TRBJ2-7 | TRBV5-1 | - | - | TGCGCCAGCAGCTTGGGTAGGGGAATAATAGACTACGAGCAGTACTTC | CASSLGRGIIDYEQYF
TRBJ2-3 | TRBV5-8 | - | - | TGTGCCAGCAGCTTCTTTTCGGACACAGATACGCAGTATTTT | CASSFFSDTDTQYF
TRBJ2-2 | TRBV10-3 | TRBD2 | - | TGTGCCATCAGTTCTTCGTCGGCGAACGGGAGGGGTAACACCGGGGAGCTGTTTTTT | CAISSSSANGRGNTGELFF
TRBJ1-1 | TRBV7-9 | TRBD1 | once | TGTGCCAGCAGCCCAACAGGGGGGGCGCGCACTGAAGCTTTCTTT | CASSPTGGARTEAFF
TRBJ1-5 | TRBV7-8 | TRBD1 | - | TGTGCCAGCAGCTCACGGACAGGGGCTGTCCAGCCCCAGCATTTT | CASSSRTGAVQPQHF
TRBJ1-4 | TRBV15 | TRBD1 | - | TGTGCCACCAGCAGTTATACAGGGGTCGTCGGTGAAAAACTGTTTTTT | CATSSYTGVVGEKLFF
TRBJ2-7 | TRBV11-2 | TRBD2 | - | TGTGCCAGCAGCACACTAGCGGGAGGGTATTCCTACGAGCAGTACTTC | CASSTLAGGYSYEQYF
TRBJ2-3 | TRBV5-1 | TRBD2 | - | TGCGCCAGCAGCCCGTTCAGCGGGAGAGAGATAGATACGCAGTATTTT | CASSPFSGREIDTQYF
TRBJ1-5 | TRBV27 | - | - | TGTGCCAGCAGTTTTGTGGGCGGCAATCAGCCCCAGCATTTT | CASSFVGGNQPQHF
TRBJ1-1 | TRBV14 | - | once | TGTGCCAGCAGCCATAGGGGGTGGGGAAGTGAAGCTTTCTTT | CASSHRGWGSEAFF
TRBJ2-1 | TRBV27 | - | - | TGTGCCAGCAGCCCATACCGCGATGAGCAGTTCTTC | CASSPYRDEQFF
TRBJ2-5 | TRBV27 | TRBD2 | - | TGTGCCAGCAGTTTATCCCCACTAGCGGGAGGTTGGGAGACCCAGTACTTC | CASSLSPLAGGWETQYF
TRBJ2-1 | TRBV2 | TRBD2 | - | TGTGCCAGCACCACGGGACTAGCGGATTACAATGAGCAGTTCTTC | CASTTGLADYNEQFF
TRBJ2-5 | TRBV11-1 | TRBD2 | - | TGTGCCAGCAGCTTTGTCAGCGGGAGGGCCGGATTGTTAGGGACCCAGTACTTC | CASSFVSGRAGLLGTQYF
TRBJ2-1 | TRBV29-1 | TRBD2 | - | TGCAGCGTTTCGGGTCTAGCGGGAATATTTGCGGGTAATGAGCAGTTCTTC | CSVSGLAGIFAGNEQFF
TRBJ2-7 | TRBV27 | - | - | TGTGCCACCGGGGCGGGACGCTCCTACGAGCAGTACTTC | CATGAGRSYEQYF
TRBJ2-3 | TRBV7-6 | TRBD2 | - | TGTGCCAGCAGCTGGGGACTAGCGGGAGGGGATACGCAGTATTTT | CASSWGLAGGDTQYF
TRBJ2-7 | TRBV6-5 | - | - | TGTGCCAGCAGGAACGCAGGGGCGAGCTCCTACGAGCAGTACTTC | CASRNAGASSYEQYF
TRBJ2-7 | TRBV28 | TRBD2 | - | TGTGCCAGCAGATTAGCGGGAGTCTCCTACGAGCAGTACTTC | CASRLAGVSYEQYF
TRBJ2-1 | TRBV5-4 | - | - | TGTGCCAGCAGCTTGGGCAACCATGAGCAGTTCTTC | CASSLGNHEQFF
TRBJ1-2 | TRBV28 | TRBD1 | - | TGTGCCAGCAGCCCAGAGGGACAGGGGTTCGGTGGCTACACCTTC | CASSPEGQGFGGYTF
TRBJ2-1 | TRBV27 | TRBD2 | once | TGTGCCAGCAGTCCCGGAGTTGCGGGAGGGGATGAGCAGTTCTTC | CASSPGVAGGDEQFF
TRBJ2-7 | TRBV15 | - | - | TGTGCCACCTCCGGGACTTCTTCCTACGAGCAGTACTTC | CATSGTSSYEQYF
TRBJ2-5 | TRBV13 | - | once | TGTGCCAGCACTAAGGGACGGCGGCTGGAGACCCAGTACTTC | CASTKGRRLETQYF
TRBJ2-5 | TRBV4-1 | - | - | TGCGCCAGCAGCCAACGTTTCAGAGTTAACCAAGAGACCCAGTACTTC | CASSQRFRVNQETQYF
TRBJ2-7 | TRBV30 | TRBD2 | - | TGTGCCTGGAGGGAGGGGGGGACTAGTTACTACGAGCAGTACTTC | CAWREGGTSYYEQYF
TRBJ2-3 | TRBV7-6 | - | once | TGTGCCAGCAGCTTTTTGGGAGAGGGCACAGATACGCAGTATTTT | CASSFLGEGTDTQYF
TRBJ1-3 | TRBV5-5 | - | - | TGTGCCAGCAGCGCACAGACAATCTCTGGAAACACCATATATTTT | CASSAQTISGNTIYF
TRBJ2-2 | TRBV19 | TRBD1 | - | TGTGCCACCGCTTCGGACAGGGGGTGGGCCGGGGAGCTGTTTTTT | CATASDRGWAGELFF
TRBJ2-2 | TRBV5-4 | TRBD2 | - | TGTGCCAGCAGCCCGGGGCCGGGACTAGTCGCGGCCGGGGAGCTGTTTTTT | CASSPGPGLVAAGELFF
TRBJ2-7 | TRBV28 | TRBD1 | - | TGTGCCAGCAGTTTAGGGACAGGGAGCTCCTACGAGCAGTACTTC | CASSLGTGSSYEQYF
TRBJ2-1 | TRBV19 | - | - | TGTGCCAGTAGTATTGTAGACTACAATGAGCAGTTCTTC | CASSIVDYNEQFF
TRBJ1-6 | TRBV30 | - | - | TGTGCCTGGGGGGCCTCCGAGAATTCACCCCTCCACTTT | CAWGASENSPLHF
TRBJ2-2 | TRBV28 | - | - | TGTGCCAGCAGTATCGGGGGAGGGGGCACCGGGGAGCTGTTTTTT | CASSIGGGGTGELFF
TRBJ2-1 | TRBV7-9 | - | - | TGTGCCAGCAGCCCCCCAGGGATCTCCTACAATGAGCAGTTCTTC | CASSPPGISYNEQFF
TRBJ2-3 | TRBV7-3 | - | once | TGTGCCAGCAGCTTAAAGGGCCTTAGCACAGATACGCAGTATTTT | CASSLKGLSTDTQYF
TRBJ2-1 | TRBV7-3 | - | - | TGTGCCAGCAGCTTAATTCCGGGACGGACCAATGAGCAGTTCTTC | CASSLIPGRTNEQFF
TRBJ2-7 | TRBV28 | - | - | TGTGCCAGCAGATCCTCCCGGGACACTACCTACGAGCAGTACTTC | CASRSSRDTTYEQYF
TRBJ2-7 | TRBV7-2 | TRBD2 | - | TGTGCCAGCAGCTCCCCTCTAGCGGGTTTCTACGAGCAGTACTTC | CASSSPLAGFYEQYF
TRBJ2-1 | TRBV28 | - | - | TGTGCCAGCATAGGGGGGAACAATGAGCAGTTCTTC | CASIGGNNEQFF
TRBJ2-7 | TRBV19 | - | - | TGTGCCAGTAGTGTTGTCGGGAGCTCCTACGAGCAGTACTTC | CASSVVGSSYEQYF
TRBJ1-5 | TRBV6-6 | TRBD1 | - | TGTGCCAGCAGCCGAGACAGGGGTCGCAATCAGCCCCAGCATTTT | CASSRDRGRNQPQHF
TRBJ2-2 | TRBV27 | - | - | TGTGCCAGCAGTCTAGGGACCCAGAACACCGGGGAGCTGTTTTTT | CASSLGTQNTGELFF
TRBJ1-5 | TRBV19 | - | - | TGTGCCAGTAGTATTGCGGTCGGGGCTTTGCCCCAGCATTTT | CASSIAVGALPQHF